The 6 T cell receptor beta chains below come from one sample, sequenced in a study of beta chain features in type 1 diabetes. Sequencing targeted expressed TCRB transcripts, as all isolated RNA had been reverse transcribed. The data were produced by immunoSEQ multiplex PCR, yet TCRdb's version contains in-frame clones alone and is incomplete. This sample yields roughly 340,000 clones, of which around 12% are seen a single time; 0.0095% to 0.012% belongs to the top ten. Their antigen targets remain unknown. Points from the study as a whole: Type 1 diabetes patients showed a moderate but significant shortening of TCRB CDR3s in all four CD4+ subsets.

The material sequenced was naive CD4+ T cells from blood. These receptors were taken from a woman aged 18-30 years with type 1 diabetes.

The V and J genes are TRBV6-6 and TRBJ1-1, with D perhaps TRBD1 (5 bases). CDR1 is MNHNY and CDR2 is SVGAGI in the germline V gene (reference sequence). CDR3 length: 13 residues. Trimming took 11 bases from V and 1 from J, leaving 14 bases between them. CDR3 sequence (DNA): TGTGCCGGGAGGGGTTGGTGGAACACTGAAGCTTTCTTT. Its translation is CAGRGWWNTEAFF.

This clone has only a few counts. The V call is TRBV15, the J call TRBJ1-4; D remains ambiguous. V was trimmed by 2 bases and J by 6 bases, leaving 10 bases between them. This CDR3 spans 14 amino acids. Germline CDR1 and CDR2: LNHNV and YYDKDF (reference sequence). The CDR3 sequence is CATSRSADYEKLFF. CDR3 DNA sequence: TGTGCCACCAGCAGATCAGCGGATTATGAAAAACTGTTTTTT.

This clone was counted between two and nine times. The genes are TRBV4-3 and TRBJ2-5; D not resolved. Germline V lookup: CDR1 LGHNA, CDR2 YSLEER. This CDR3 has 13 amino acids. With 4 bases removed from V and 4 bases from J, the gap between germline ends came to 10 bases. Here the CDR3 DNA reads TGCGCCAGCAGCCCTAGGTTCGGAGAGACCCAGTACTTC. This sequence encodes CASSPRFGETQYF.

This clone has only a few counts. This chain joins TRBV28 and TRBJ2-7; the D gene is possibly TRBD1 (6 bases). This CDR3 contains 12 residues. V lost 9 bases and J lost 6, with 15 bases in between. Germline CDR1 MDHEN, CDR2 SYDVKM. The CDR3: CARSTGQTEQYF. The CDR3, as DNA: TGTGCCAGGTCGACAGGTCAAACCGAGCAGTACTTC.

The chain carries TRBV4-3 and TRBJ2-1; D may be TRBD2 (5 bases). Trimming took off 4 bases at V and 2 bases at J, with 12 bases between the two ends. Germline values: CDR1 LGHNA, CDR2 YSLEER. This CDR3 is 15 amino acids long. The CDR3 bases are TGCGCCAGCAGCCCTAGAAGCGGCCCCTACAATGAGCAGTTCTTC. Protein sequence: CASSPRSGPYNEQFF.

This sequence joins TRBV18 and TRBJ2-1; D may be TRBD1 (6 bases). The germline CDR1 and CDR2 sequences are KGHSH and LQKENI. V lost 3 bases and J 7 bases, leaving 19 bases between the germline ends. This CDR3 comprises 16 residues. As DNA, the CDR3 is TGTGCCAGCTCACCCAGTGACAGGACCCTTGGGAATGAGCAGTTCTTC. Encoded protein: CASSPSDRTLGNEQFF.